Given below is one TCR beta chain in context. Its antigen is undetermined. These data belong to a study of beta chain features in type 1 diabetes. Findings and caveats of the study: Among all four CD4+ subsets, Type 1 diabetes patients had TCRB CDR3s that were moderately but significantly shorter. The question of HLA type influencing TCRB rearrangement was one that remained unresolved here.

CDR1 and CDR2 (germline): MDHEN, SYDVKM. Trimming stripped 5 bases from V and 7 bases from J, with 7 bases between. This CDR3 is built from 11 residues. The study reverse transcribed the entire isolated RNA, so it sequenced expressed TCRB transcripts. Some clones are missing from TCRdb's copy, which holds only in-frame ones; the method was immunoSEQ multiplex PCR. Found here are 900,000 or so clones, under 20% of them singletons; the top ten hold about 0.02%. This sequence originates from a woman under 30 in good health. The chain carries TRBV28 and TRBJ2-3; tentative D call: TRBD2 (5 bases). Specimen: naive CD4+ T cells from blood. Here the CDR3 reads CASSGGNTQYF. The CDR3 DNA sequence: TGTGCCAGCAGTGGAGGAAATACGCAGTATTTT.